One sample yielded the 26 T cell receptor beta chains listed below, sequenced in a study of blood T cell repertoires in COVID-19. Data came from immunoSEQ multiplex PCR; TCRdb stores just in-frame clones and leaves some out. The top ten clones hold about 1.5% of a sample with 120,000 to 150,000 clones, approximately 89% of them seen once. The sample consisted of peripheral blood. All receptors derive from a human donor in a cohort sampled during active COVID-19.

The table lists this clone with a count of one. The chain links TRBV18 to TRBJ2-2, with TRBD2 as a possible D gene (6 bases). Germline V gene lookup returns CDR1 KGHSH and CDR2 LQKENI. V dropped 3 bases and J dropped 5 bases, with 16 bases sitting between them. The CDR3 covers 16 residues. CDR3 nucleotide sequence: TGTGCCAGCTCACCCATGCGGGACTCGGGGACCGGGGAGCTGTTTTTT. Protein product: CASSPMRDSGTGELFF.

The chain has TRBV4-2 and TRBJ2-3; 7 bases match TRBD2. Germline-derived CDR1 and CDR2 are LGHNA and YNFKEQ. After removal of 3 bases from V and 0 bases from J, the junction contained 6 bases not matched to a gene. The CDR3 has 16 residues. CDR3 sequence reads: CASSQDGTTSTDTQYF. For the CDR3, the DNA is TGTGCCAGCAGCCAGGACGGGACTACTAGCACAGATACGCAGTATTTT.

The chain is built from TRBV21-1 and TRBJ2-2; TRBD2, as called in the table, went unchecked against the DNA. TRBV21-1 is an annotated pseudogene. The CDR3 is 14 amino acids. The CDR3: CASSKNGDTGELFF. CDR3 bases: TGTGCCAGCAGCAAAAACGGGGACACCGGGGAGCTGTTTTTT.

The chain joins TRBV6-2 or TRBV6-3 to TRBJ1-1, with TRBD1 matching 8 bases. Looked up from germline, CDR1 is MNHEY and CDR2 is SVGEGT. V lost 4 bases, J lost 4 bases, and 14 bases stayed unmatched. The CDR3 contains 17 residues. The DNA for the CDR3 is TGTGCCAGCAGTTCCGCATCTGCAGGGGGCTGGGGCACTGAAGCTTTCTTT. Translated, it gives CASSSASAGGWGTEAFF.

The V and J genes are TRBV5-1 and TRBJ1-3; 9 nucleotides agree with TRBD1. The CDR3 length is 15 residues. The germline gives CDR1 SGHRS, CDR2 YFSETQ. The ends lost 2 bases at V and 3 bases at J; junction bases unmatched: 3. The CDR3 DNA sequence: TGCGCCAGCAGCTTCACAGGGGGCTTTGGAAACACCATATATTTT. Its protein is CASSFTGGFGNTIYF.

The DNA of the CDR3 is TGTGCCAGCAGCTCAGGGGGCCCTAATGAGCAGTTCTTC. It translates to CASSSGGPNEQFF. The genes are TRBV5-4 and TRBJ2-1; 8 positions agree with TRBD1. Germline assignment: CDR1 SGHNT and CDR2 YYREEE (reference sequence). The CDR3 runs to 13 residues. V dropped 3 bases and J dropped 7; count of bases not matched to a gene: 3.

The CDR3 DNA is TGTGCCAGTAGTAGAGGGGGGGGCTACTATGGCTACACCTTC. It yields the protein CASSRGGGYYGYTF. The chain uses TRBV19 and TRBJ1-2, with a tentative D call TRBD1 (6 bases). The CDR3 contains 14 residues. Per the germline V gene, CDR1 is LNHDA and CDR2 is SQIVND (reference sequence). V was cut by 4 bases and J by 3 bases, with 12 bases left in between.

The chain is built from TRBV10-3 and TRBJ2-1; D might be TRBD1 (5 bases). The germline V gene encodes CDR1 ENHRY and CDR2 SYGVKD. This CDR3 comprises 11 residues. Trimming stripped 6 bases from V and 5 bases from J, with 5 bases between. CDR3 amino acids: CAIRDNNEQFF. DNA of the CDR3: TGTGCCATCAGGGACAACAATGAGCAGTTCTTC.

The gene calls are TRBV4-1 and TRBJ1-2; D gene uncertain. Germline V lookup: CDR1 MGHRA, CDR2 YSYEKL. Trimming stripped 0 bases from V and 2 bases from J, with 13 bases between. The CDR3 is made up of 16 amino acids. CDR3 DNA: TGCGCCAGCAGCCAAGATGGAGCGGGCAGGAACTATGGCTACACCTTC. Its protein is CASSQDGAGRNYGYTF.

The chain recombines TRBV2 with TRBJ2-5, with a weak D call TRBD2 (5 bases). Trimming stripped 5 bases from V and 5 bases from J, with 15 bases between. Germline CDR1 SNHLY, CDR2 FYNNEI. The CDR3 has 14 amino acids. The CDR3 spells CASSTRERWETQYF. The CDR3 DNA reads as TGTGCCAGCAGTACGAGGGAAAGGTGGGAGACCCAGTACTTC.

The chain joins TRBV15 to TRBJ1-4; TRBD1 agrees at 12 bases. The CDR3 has 16 amino acids. In germline, CDR1 is LNHNV, CDR2 YYDKDF (reference sequence). J was trimmed by 7 bases and V by 5 bases; bases with no gene match: 8. DNA of the CDR3: TGTGCCACCAGCGTCCGGGACAGGGGGCGCCGTGAAAAACTGTTTTTT. Protein sequence: CATSVRDRGRREKLFF.

This rearrangement joins TRBV18 to TRBJ1-3; maybe TRBD1 (5 bases). This CDR3 spans 16 amino acids. Trimming took 2 bases from V and 0 from J, leaving 11 bases between them. Germline V CDR1 and CDR2: KGHSH, LQKENI. The chain's CDR3 is CASSPFWTSSGNTIYF. The DNA of the CDR3 is TGTGCCAGCTCACCATTCTGGACAAGCTCTGGAAACACCATATATTTT. The complete variable domain, with remaining parts taken from reference TRBV18 and TRBJ1-3, reads NAGVMQNPRHLVRRRGQEARLRCSPMKGHSHVYWYRQLPEEGLKFMVYLQKENIIDESGMPKERFSAEFPKEGPSILRIQQVVRGDSAAYFCASSPFWTSSGNTIYFGEGSWLTVV.

The rearrangement links TRBV3-1 (or the pseudogene TRBV3-2) to TRBJ1-1; tentative D call: TRBD1 (6 bases). There are 14 residues in the CDR3. Germline V CDR1 and CDR2: LGHDT, YNNKEL (reference sequence). V lost 4 bases and J 1 base, leaving 10 bases between the germline ends. Here the CDR3 reads CASSPRTENTEAFF. In DNA form, the CDR3 reads TGTGCCAGCAGCCCCAGGACAGAGAACACTGAAGCTTTCTTT.

The chain links TRBV6-6 to TRBJ1-6, with TRBD1 as a possible D gene (6 bases). Trimming took 7 bases from V and 11 from J, leaving 18 bases between them. The V gene's germline CDR1 is MNHNY and CDR2 SVGAGI (reference sequence). This CDR3 has 14 amino acids. CDR3 nucleotides: TGTGCCAGCACTGACCTCGATTGGGGGCCACCCCTCCACTTT. As protein: CASTDLDWGPPLHF.

The J gene is TRBJ2-1, the V gene TRBV6-5, with TRBD2 matching over 7 bases. Unmatched junction bases numbered 6, after V lost 6 bases and J lost 7 bases. The CDR3 extends over 13 amino acids. The V gene's germline CDR1 is MNHEY and CDR2 SVGAGI. The CDR3 is CASSHGLVNEQFF. The CDR3 nucleotides are TGTGCCAGCAGCCACGGACTAGTAAATGAGCAGTTCTTC.

The chain couples TRBV11-3 to TRBJ2-2; D uncertain. Germline CDR1 is SGHNT and CDR2 is YENEEA. V gave up 1 base and J gave up 8 bases, with 8 bases separating them. CDR3 length equals 13 residues. CDR3 bases: TGTGCCAGCAGCTTAGCACTCACGGGGGAGCTGTTTTTT. Translation gives CASSLALTGELFF.

V usage is TRBV18 and J usage is TRBJ2-2; no clear D. The CDR3 runs 16 residues. V was clipped by 3 bases and J by 7 bases, with 18 bases between them. The germline CDR1 and CDR2 sequences are KGHSH and LQKENI. The CDR3 region is CASSPLLIQAGGELFF. CDR3 sequence (DNA): TGTGCCAGCTCACCCCTCTTAATCCAAGCCGGCGGGGAGCTGTTTTTT. Looking up the rest from reference TRBV18 and TRBJ2-2 gives the full variable domain: NAGVMQNPRHLVRRRGQEARLRCSPMKGHSHVYWYRQLPEEGLKFMVYLQKENIIDESGMPKERFSAEFPKEGPSILRIQQVVRGDSAAYFCASSPLLIQAGGELFFGEGSRLTVL.

The V and J genes are TRBV13 and TRBJ2-1; 7 bases match TRBD2. The germline V gene has CDR1 PRHDT and CDR2 FYEKMQ (reference sequence). The CDR3 is 15 residues long. Losses at the gene ends were 5 bases for V and 5 bases for J; bases not matched to a gene: 9. CDR3 residues: CASSPRRGIDNEQFF. The CDR3 coding sequence is TGTGCCAGCAGCCCTAGGCGGGGGATCGACAATGAGCAGTTCTTC.

The V gene is TRBV19, the J gene TRBJ1-5; D gene uncertain. Germline loops: CDR1 LNHDA, CDR2 SQIVND (reference sequence). CDR3 length: 16 residues. Trimming left V 7 bases short and J 1 base short, with 17 bases between. The CDR3 protein is CASTKRGLESNQPQHF. As DNA, the CDR3 is TGTGCCAGTACCAAACGAGGGTTAGAGAGCAATCAGCCCCAGCATTTT.

This chain connects TRBV6-1 to TRBJ1-5; the D gene is possibly TRBD1 (5 bases). Germline assignment: CDR1 MNHNS and CDR2 SASEGT. Trimming pared 0 bases from V and 2 bases from J, leaving 14 bases between. The CDR3 has 17 residues. The CDR3 nucleotides are TGTGCCAGCAGTGAAGCCCCGGGGGGGGGAGGCAATCAGCCCCAGCATTTT. Translated, it gives CASSEAPGGGGNQPQHF.

V gene TRBV29-1 combines with J gene TRBJ2-5, with D possibly TRBD2 on 5 matching bases. The CDR3 consists of 13 residues. V lost 8 bases and J lost 3, with 16 bases in between. Germline V gene data show CDR1 as SQVTM and CDR2 as ANQGSEA. CDR3 DNA: TGCAGCCTGCGGATGACGGGGAAAGAGACCCAGTACTTC. Protein product: CSLRMTGKETQYF. Complete variable domain (other parts from reference TRBV29-1 and TRBJ2-5): SAVISQKPSRDICQRGTSLTIQCQVDSQVTMMFWYRQQPGQSLTLIATANQGSEATYESGFVIDKFPISRPNLTFSTLTVSNMSPEDSSIYLCSLRMTGKETQYFGPGTRLLVL.

This sequence joins TRBV29-1 and TRBJ2-1; D remains unclear. Trimming pared 7 bases from V and 5 bases from J, leaving 12 bases between. The CDR3 is made up of 12 amino acids. The germline gives CDR1 SQVTM, CDR2 ANQGSEA. CDR3 nucleotide sequence: TGCAGCGGGAGACGGCCCCACAATGAGCAGTTCTTC. Translation: CSGRRPHNEQFF.

This clone showed up just a few times. The CDR3 region is CASSPRSPGDAGELFF. The CDR3 nucleotides are TGTGCCAGCAGCCCAAGGTCACCAGGGGATGCCGGGGAGCTGTTTTTT. V usage is TRBV7-3 and J usage is TRBJ2-2; tentative D call: TRBD1 (6 bases). The V and J ends lost 5 bases and 6 bases respectively, with 19 bases between them. Germline loops: CDR1 SGHTA, CDR2 FQGTGA. The length of the CDR3 is 16 residues. The full variable domain, its missing parts supplied by reference TRBV7-3 and TRBJ2-2, is GAGVSQTPSNKVTEKGKYVELRCDPISGHTALYWYRQSLGQGPEFLIYFQGTGAADDSGLPNDRFFAVRPEGSVSTLKIQRTERGDSAVYLCASSPRSPGDAGELFFGEGSRLTVL.

The sample holds one count of this clone. The chain has TRBV4-1 and TRBJ2-1; TRBD1 matches 7 bases. V shed 0 bases, J shed 1 base, and the junction held 3 bases outside the gene matches. This CDR3 comprises 16 residues. Germline loops: CDR1 MGHRA, CDR2 YSYEKL. The CDR3 here is CASSQDYRGSYNEQFF. CDR3 nucleotide sequence: TGCGCCAGCAGCCAAGATTACAGGGGATCCTACAATGAGCAGTTCTTC.

V and J are TRBV12-3 or TRBV12-4 and TRBJ1-4; 7 bases map to TRBD1. V was pared by 6 bases and J by 8 bases, with 6 bases of the junction left unmatched. The CDR3 has 13 residues. CDR3 bases: TGTGCCAGCAGAGACAGGGTCGGGGAAAAACTGTTTTTT. As protein: CASRDRVGEKLFF.

The genes are TRBV2 and TRBJ1-1, with 9 bases that match TRBD1. This CDR3 is built from 14 residues. J was trimmed by 6 bases and V by 6 bases; bases with no gene match: 8. Per germline, CDR1 SNHLY and CDR2 FYNNEI. The CDR3 loop reads CASSLRQGEAEAFF. CDR3 DNA: TGTGCCAGCAGCCTTCGACAGGGGGAGGCTGAAGCTTTCTTT.